This T cell receptor beta chain was identified in a study of T cell repertoires in cytomegalovirus infection. A word on this clonotype: This may come from a read error, since a much larger clone is one base off.

TCRdb re-derived calls from the reads in MiXCR, one entry per CDR3 protein. Of roughly 630,000 distinct CDR3 sequences listed, 20% to 25% are singletons. Per the germline V gene, CDR1 is SGHTA and CDR2 is FQGNSA. The CDR3 is made up of 15 amino acids. V dropped 5 bases and J dropped 3 bases, with 16 bases sitting between them. Material: CD8+ T cells from PBMCs. J is TRBJ1-1 and V is TRBV7-2; TRBD1 is a possible D gene (6 bases). This TCR derives from a human donor in good health (CMV status not recorded). Some clones in this sample may be carry-over from other donors' samples. CDR3 sequence (DNA): TGTGCCAGCAGCGCCCGGGACACCGAGTACACTGAAGCTTTCTTT. Amino acids: CASSARDTEYTEAFF.